Following are 15 T cell receptor beta chains from one sample sequenced in a study of T cell changes during pregnancy in multiple sclerosis. Sequenced by immunoSEQ multiplex PCR; TCRdb stores in-frame clones only, minus some. Of tens of thousands of clones listed, around 92% were seen once; the top ten hold about 2%. Material: peripheral blood, obtained in the third trimester of pregnancy. The receptors stem from a female donor in good health, enrolled as a control in a pregnancy study.

The V gene is TRBV30, the J gene TRBJ2-3; TRBD2 matches at 9 bases. The length of the CDR3 is 14 residues. J was trimmed by 3 bases and V by 5 bases; bases with no gene match: 6. CDR1 GTSNPN and CDR2 SVGIG come from the germline V gene (reference sequence). The CDR3 DNA reads TGTGCCTGGTCGATAGCGGGAGTGACAGATACGCAGTATTTT. Translating it yields CAWSIAGVTDTQYF.

V gene TRBV15 combines with J gene TRBJ2-3, with D hard to call. The germline V and J ends were trimmed by 1 base and 6 bases, with 11 bases remaining between them. Germline CDR1 is LNHNV and CDR2 is YYDKDF (reference sequence). The CDR3 has 14 amino acids. The CDR3 nucleotides are TGTGCCACCAGCAGAGTTCTCCCCCCGGATACGCAGTATTTT. Amino acid sequence: CATSRVLPPDTQYF. Full variable domain (remainder filled in from reference TRBV15 and TRBJ2-3): DAMVIQNPRYQVTQFGKPVTLSCSQTLNHNVMYWYQQKSSQAPKLLFHYYDKDFNNEADTPDNFQSRRPNTSFCFLDIRSPGLGDTAMYLCATSRVLPPDTQYFGPGTRLTVL.

Concerning this clone itself: The CDR3 does not close with the conserved phenylalanine or tryptophan, likely indicating a read error. The DNA is omitted, as the CDR3 cannot be located on it reliably, and the CDR3 follows TCRdb's listing. The J gene is TRBJ1-3, the V gene TRBV20-1; TRBD1 is the table's D call and was not checked against the DNA. The CDR3 is 10 residues long, ends included. CDR1 DFQATT and CDR2 SNEGSKA come from the germline V gene (reference sequence). The CDR3 reads CSAIEGRTLV.

V gene TRBV2 combines with J gene TRBJ2-7; D perhaps matches TRBD1 (7 bases). Trimming shortened V by 8 bases and J by 0 bases, and 17 bases separated the two germline ends. Germline loops: CDR1 SNHLY, CDR2 FYNNEI. This CDR3 spans 15 amino acids. CDR3 residues: CASGGDSQSSYEQYF. The CDR3 DNA reads TGTGCCAGCGGAGGGGACAGTCAGAGCTCCTACGAGCAGTACTTC.

This chain joins TRBV6-1 and TRBJ1-1; TRBD1 is a possible D gene (6 bases). Between the trimmed V and J ends, which lost 6 bases and 6 bases, there was a span of 14 bases. The CDR3 totals 13 residues. CDR1 and CDR2 from the germline V gene are MNHNS and SASEGT. In DNA, the CDR3 is TGTGCCAGCAGGTCCACAGGGAGGGCTGAAGCTTTCTTT. Its protein product is CASRSTGRAEAFF.

The chain recombines TRBV9 with TRBJ2-7; 7 bases fit TRBD1. Germline CDR1 SGDLS, CDR2 YYNGEE. The length of the CDR3 is 14 residues. V was clipped by 0 bases and J by 4 bases; unmatched bases: 4. The CDR3 sequence is CASSVEYRGYEQYF. The CDR3, as DNA: TGTGCCAGCAGCGTAGAGTACAGGGGATACGAGCAGTACTTC.

The chain uses TRBV6-5 and TRBJ2-7; possible D gene TRBD1, 6 bases. The V and J ends lost 3 bases and 3 bases respectively, with 15 bases between them. This CDR3 region has 15 residues. Per the germline V gene, CDR1 is MNHEY and CDR2 is SVGAGI. CDR3 in amino acids: CASSYTPEGGYEQYF. In DNA, the CDR3 is TGTGCCAGCAGTTATACCCCGGAAGGGGGCTACGAGCAGTACTTC.

The rearrangement joins TRBV7-8 to TRBJ1-3; D is unresolved. V lost 3 bases to trimming and J lost 0 bases, with 9 bases between them. Germline V gene sequence: CDR1 SGHVS, CDR2 FQNEAQ. The CDR3 sequence is 15 residues long. CDR3 loop: CASSFQQSSGNTIYF. The CDR3 DNA is TGTGCCAGCAGCTTCCAACAGAGCTCTGGAAACACCATATATTTT.

The chain uses TRBV6-5 and TRBJ2-2; D is unclear. The CDR3 runs to 15 residues. V lost 2 bases to trimming and J lost 1 base, with 8 bases between them. CDR1 and CDR2 (germline): MNHEY, SVGAGI. DNA of the CDR3: TGTGCCAGCAGTTACCGGAGACTGAACACCGGGGAGCTGTTTTTT. Protein: CASSYRRLNTGELFF.

This chain links TRBV19 with TRBJ1-5; TRBD1 matches 7 bases. The CDR3 totals 14 residues. Germline CDR1 is LNHDA and CDR2 is SQIVND (reference sequence). The J segment lost 4 bases and the V segment lost 5 bases, leaving 5 bases of the junction unmatched. In DNA form, the CDR3 reads TGTGCCAGTAGTCCGGGACAGAAAAATCAGCCCCAGCATTTT. Its translation is CASSPGQKNQPQHF.

This clone was seen just once. The V and J genes are TRBV15 and TRBJ1-4; unclear D gene. The CDR3 runs to 12 residues. The germline V gene has CDR1 LNHNV and CDR2 YYDKDF (reference sequence). The germline V and J ends were trimmed by 0 bases and 8 bases, with 4 bases remaining between them. DNA for the CDR3: TGTGCCACCAGCAGAGATATAGAAAAACTGTTTTTT. It is translated as CATSRDIEKLFF.

The CDR3 DNA reads as TGTGCCACCGGCGATTACGGGACAGGGCCGAACGAGCAGTACTTC. This translates into CATGDYGTGPNEQYF. The gene calls are TRBV5-4 and TRBJ2-7; 9 bases are a match to TRBD1. The CDR3 has 15 residues. Germline trimming cut 9 bases from V and 5 bases from J; bases unmatched to any gene: 15. Germline V CDR1 and CDR2: SGHNT, YYREEE (reference sequence).

This clone came up a few times. CDR3 in DNA: TGTGCCAGCAGCGACAGGGGACTAGCGGGATCCAGGAGCGAGCAGTTCTTC. Amino acid sequence: CASSDRGLAGSRSEQFF. The chain is built from TRBV21-1 and TRBJ2-1; TRBD2, the D gene given by the table, was not confirmed from the DNA. TRBV21-1 is given as a pseudogene. The CDR3 length is 17 residues.

This chain links TRBV27 with TRBJ1-2; D is perhaps TRBD1 (5 bases). Trimming cost V 7 bases and J 8 bases, with 26 bases left between them. Germline loops: CDR1 MNHEY, CDR2 SMNVEV (reference sequence). This CDR3 is 16 amino acids long. The CDR3 DNA reads as TGTGCCAGCACCCTCTCGACGGCCCTCGGGGGATCGGGCTACACCTTC. Translation: CASTLSTALGGSGYTF.

The chain combines TRBV5-1 with TRBJ1-1; the match to TRBD1 covers 7 bases. Germline-derived CDR1 and CDR2 are SGHRS and YFSETQ. V gave up 2 bases and J gave up 6 bases; unmatched junction bases: 10. There are 15 residues in the CDR3. CDR3 sequence (DNA): TGCGCCAGCAGCTTCTGGGACAGAACCAGTCCTGAAGCTTTCTTT. Translated, it gives CASSFWDRTSPEAFF.